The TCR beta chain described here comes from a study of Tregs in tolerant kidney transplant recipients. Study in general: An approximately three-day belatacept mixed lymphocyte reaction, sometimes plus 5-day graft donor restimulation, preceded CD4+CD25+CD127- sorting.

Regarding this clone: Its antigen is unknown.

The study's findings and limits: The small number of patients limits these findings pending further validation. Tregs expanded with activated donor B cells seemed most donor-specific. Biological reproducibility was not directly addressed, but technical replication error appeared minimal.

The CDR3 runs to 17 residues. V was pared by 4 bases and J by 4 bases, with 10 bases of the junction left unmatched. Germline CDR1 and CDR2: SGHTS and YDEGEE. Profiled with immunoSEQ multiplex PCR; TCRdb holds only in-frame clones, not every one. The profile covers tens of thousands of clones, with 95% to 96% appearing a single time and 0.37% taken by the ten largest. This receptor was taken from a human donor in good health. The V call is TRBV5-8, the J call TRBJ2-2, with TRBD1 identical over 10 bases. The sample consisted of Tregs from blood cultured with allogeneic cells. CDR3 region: CASSPSTGTGVTGELFF. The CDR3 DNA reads TGTGCCAGCAGCCCGTCGACAGGGACAGGGGTCACCGGGGAGCTGTTTTTT.